This record looks at one TCR beta chain sequence and its context. This entry belongs to a study of blood T cell repertoires in COVID-19. In the study overall: Whether acute or convalescent, the COVID-19 samples came from the United States, Italy and Spain.

Only in-frame clones appear in the TCRdb table, and some are missing; sequencing was by immunoSEQ multiplex PCR. Here the sample spans approximately 220,000 clones, 75% to 90% being singletons. Sequences were obtained from PBMCs or T cells enriched from blood (not recorded which). The sequence was collected from a woman younger than 45 who had been exposed to COVID-19.

CDR3 DNA sequence: TGTGCCAGCAGCGTAGCCCCGTCGAATGAAAAACTGTTTTTT. Its translation: CASSVAPSNEKLFF. The chain carries TRBV9 and TRBJ1-4; D gene unclear. Germline V gene lookup returns CDR1 SGDLS and CDR2 YYNGEE. With 0 bases removed from V and 5 bases from J, the gap between germline ends came to 8 bases. This CDR3 region has 14 residues.